The 19 T cell receptor beta chains presented below share a single source sample, sequenced in a study of blood T cell repertoires in COVID-19. Profiled with immunoSEQ multiplex PCR; TCRdb holds only in-frame clones, not every one. There are about 97,000 clones in the sample; about 87% occur only once, and about 20% lies in the top ten. Sequenced input: peripheral blood. The receptors were gathered from a human donor in a cohort sampled during active COVID-19.

This clone turned up a few times. V gene TRBV4-2 combines with J gene TRBJ1-2, with 7 bases identical to TRBD1. Germline CDR1 LGHNA, CDR2 YNFKEQ. The CDR3 length is 15 residues. V was clipped by 1 base and J by 8 bases; unmatched bases: 10. Written as DNA, the CDR3 is TGTGCCAGCAGCCAAGTCGACAGGGAGTCAAGGGGCTACACCTTC. This codes for CASSQVDRESRGYTF.

The CDR3 loop reads CASTTLSGGTGELFF. The CDR3 nucleotides are TGTGCCAGCACGACGTTGAGCGGGGGCACCGGGGAGCTGTTTTTT. The rearrangement links TRBV6-4 to TRBJ2-2; TRBD2 matches at 8 bases. Per the germline V gene, CDR1 is MRHNA and CDR2 is SNTAGT. The V gene end was trimmed by 7 bases and the J gene end by 4 bases; junction bases not matched to a gene: 8. The CDR3 length is 15 residues.

The chain joins TRBV27 to TRBJ2-1; D is perhaps TRBD2 (5 bases). Looked up from germline, CDR1 is MNHEY and CDR2 is SMNVEV (reference sequence). V was clipped by 3 bases and J by 0 bases, with 21 bases between them. CDR3 length equals 19 residues. CDR3 sequence (DNA): TGTGCCAGCAGTTTCTCCTTGGGCGCTAGCCACATCTCCTACAATGAGCAGTTCTTC. Protein: CASSFSLGASHISYNEQFF.

The chain uses TRBV11-2 and TRBJ2-2; tentative D call: TRBD2 (6 bases). This CDR3 has 14 residues. Germline V gene data show CDR1 as SGHAT and CDR2 as FQNNGV. V shed 5 bases and J shed 7 bases, with 14 bases lying between them. The CDR3 reads CASSPKTAGGELFF. The CDR3 DNA reads as TGTGCCAGCAGCCCAAAGACAGCGGGCGGGGAGCTGTTTTTT.

V usage is TRBV10-2 and J usage is TRBJ2-5, with 8 nucleotides matching TRBD1. This CDR3 is 13 amino acids long. CDR1 and CDR2 from the germline V gene are WSHSY and SAAADI. Losses at the gene ends were 6 bases for V and 7 bases for J; bases not matched to a gene: 7. The DNA of the CDR3 is TGCGCCAGCAGCCCCGGACAGGGCCTGACCCAGTACTTC. It specifies CASSPGQGLTQYF.

In its sample, this clone was seen once. The chain combines TRBV7-3 with TRBJ2-1; TRBD2 aligns across 12 bases. V dropped 0 bases and J dropped 2; count of bases not matched to a gene: 2. Germline V gene data show CDR1 as SGHTA and CDR2 as FQGTGA. The CDR3 runs to 17 residues. CDR3 in DNA: TGTGCCAGCAGCTTAACGTCTAGCGGGAGGGCCTACAATGAGCAGTTCTTC. Amino acids: CASSLTSSGRAYNEQFF.

This clone has just a few counts. The chain combines TRBV7-9 with TRBJ2-7; 8 nucleotides align to TRBD2. CDR1 is SEHNR, CDR2 FQNEAQ, per germline (reference sequence). The CDR3 contains 13 residues. The J segment lost 3 bases and the V segment lost 9 bases, leaving 7 bases of the junction unmatched. In DNA, the CDR3 is TGTGCCAGTCGAGCGGGAGCCGGCTACGAGCAGTACTTC. This sequence encodes CASRAGAGYEQYF. The variable domain in full, with the rest retrieved from reference TRBV7-9 and TRBJ2-7, is DTGVSQNPRHKITKRGQNVTFRCDPISEHNRLYWYRQTLGQGPEFLTYFQNEAQLEKSRLLSDRFSAERPKGSFSTLEIQRTEQGDSAMYLCASRAGAGYEQYFGPGTRLTVT.

This clone was observed once. The CDR3 DNA is TGTGCCAGTAGTGGACGATCAAAGACTAGCGGGAGGGGAGGTCGCACAGATACGCAGTATTTT. Encoded protein: CASSGRSKTSGRGGRTDTQYF. The V gene is TRBV19, the J gene TRBJ2-3; 14 bases match TRBD2. CDR3 length: 21 residues. Germline trimming cut 5 bases from V and 1 base from J; bases unmatched to any gene: 17. Germline CDR1 reads LNHDA; CDR2 reads SQIVND (reference sequence).

The sample holds a few counts of this clone. This chain connects TRBV19 to TRBJ2-7, with D perhaps matching TRBD1 (5 bases). CDR1 LNHDA and CDR2 SQIVND come from the germline V gene (reference sequence). V lost 6 bases and J lost 3, with 9 bases in between. This CDR3 is built from 12 residues. The CDR3 region is CASRGVSYEQYF. Written as DNA, the CDR3 is TGTGCCAGTAGAGGGGTAAGCTACGAGCAGTACTTC.

The chain is built from TRBV27 and TRBJ2-5, with D possibly matching TRBD1 (6 bases). The germline V gene encodes CDR1 MNHEY and CDR2 SMNVEV (reference sequence). The V and J ends lost 5 bases and 2 bases respectively, with 18 bases between them. The CDR3 has 16 residues. CDR3 in amino acids: CASSLLTGKVQETQYF. CDR3 DNA: TGTGCCAGCAGTCTCCTGACAGGAAAAGTGCAAGAGACCCAGTACTTC.

The chain uses TRBV5-1 and TRBJ2-7; TRBD2 agrees at 7 bases. J gave up 3 bases and V 4 bases, and 4 bases lay outside the gene matches. The CDR3 spans 13 residues. The V gene's germline CDR1 is SGHRS and CDR2 YFSETQ. The DNA for the CDR3 is TGCGCCAGCAGCCTCCGGGAGGACTACGAGCAGTACTTC. Amino acids: CASSLREDYEQYF.

The rearrangement links TRBV4-1 to TRBJ2-1, with 10 bases that match TRBD2. CDR1 and CDR2 from the germline V gene are MGHRA and YSYEKL. There are 15 residues in the CDR3. The ends lost 4 bases at V and 10 bases at J; junction bases unmatched: 10. The CDR3 DNA reads as TGCGCCAGCAGCCTTCTAGCGGGAGAAGGGGAGGAGCAGTTCTTC. As protein: CASSLLAGEGEEQFF.

Only one count was recorded for this clone. The chain is built from TRBV7-9 and TRBJ2-3, with 9 bases aligning to TRBD2. With V trimmed by 2 bases and J by 0 bases, 3 bases remained unmatched. The CDR3 spans 16 residues. Germline CDR1 and CDR2: SEHNR and FQNEAQ (reference sequence). In DNA form, the CDR3 reads TGTGCCAGCAGCTTATTTCTAGCGGGAAGCACAGATACGCAGTATTTT. Translated, it gives CASSLFLAGSTDTQYF. The complete variable domain, with remaining parts taken from reference TRBV7-9 and TRBJ2-3, reads DTGVSQNPRHKITKRGQNVTFRCDPISEHNRLYWYRQTLGQGPEFLTYFQNEAQLEKSRLLSDRFSAERPKGSFSTLEIQRTEQGDSAMYLCASSLFLAGSTDTQYFGPGTRLTVL.

This chain joins TRBV6-6 and TRBJ2-7; 9 bases map to TRBD2. This CDR3 region has 15 residues. Germline CDR1 is MNHNY and CDR2 is SVGAGI (reference sequence). Trimming at V came to 6 bases and at J to 0 bases, leaving 6 bases not matched to a gene. DNA of the CDR3: TGTGCCAGCAGCACGACTAGCGGCGCCTCCTACGAGCAGTACTTC. This encodes CASSTTSGASYEQYF.

This clone has only a few counts. The rearrangement uses TRBV5-6 and TRBJ1-1; maybe TRBD1 (6 bases). The CDR3 covers 15 residues. In germline, CDR1 is SGHDT, CDR2 YYEEEE. V was pared by 0 bases and J by 1 base, with 10 bases between. The CDR3 DNA reads as TGTGCCAGCAGCTTGGTAGGACAGCGGAACACTGAAGCTTTCTTT. Amino acid sequence: CASSLVGQRNTEAFF.

This rearrangement joins TRBV12-5 to TRBJ2-2; possible D gene TRBD2, 6 bases. Between the trimmed V and J ends, which lost 0 bases and 6 bases, there was a span of 8 bases. Germline V gives CDR1 LGHNT, CDR2 FRNRAP. The CDR3 length is 14 residues. DNA for the CDR3: TGTGCTAGTGGTTTGGTACTAGCCTCCGGGGAGCTGTTTTTT. Translation gives CASGLVLASGELFF.

The gene calls are TRBV20-1 and TRBJ2-7, with D possibly TRBD2 on 6 matching bases. This CDR3 is 13 amino acids long. Germline CDR1 DFQATT, CDR2 SNEGSKA (reference sequence). V was pared by 3 bases and J by 2 bases, with 11 bases between. Here the CDR3 DNA reads TGCAGTGCTAGTAGCGGTACAGCCTACGAGCAGTACTTC. It is translated as CSASSGTAYEQYF.

The chain combines TRBV5-5 with TRBJ1-2, with 7 bases aligning to TRBD1. From germline, CDR1 is SGHKS and CDR2 YYEKEE (reference sequence). CDR3 size: 17 residues. Germline trimming cut 1 base from V and 6 bases from J; bases unmatched to any gene: 15. This CDR3 reads CASSLSGTALESNGYTF. The CDR3 DNA follows: TGTGCCAGCAGCTTGTCAGGGACAGCCTTAGAAAGTAATGGCTACACCTTC.

The J gene is TRBJ1-6, the V gene TRBV7-9; TRBD1 might be the D (5 bases). Germline CDR1 and CDR2: SEHNR and FQNEAQ (reference sequence). V lost 1 base, J lost 11 bases, and 12 bases lay in between. CDR3 length: 14 amino acids. For the CDR3, the DNA is TGTGCCAGCAGCTTAGACCCACAAGGGGCACCCCTCCACTTT. Translating gives CASSLDPQGAPLHF. Full variable domain (rest looked up from reference TRBV7-9 and TRBJ1-6): DTGVSQNPRHKITKRGQNVTFRCDPISEHNRLYWYRQTLGQGPEFLTYFQNEAQLEKSRLLSDRFSAERPKGSFSTLEIQRTEQGDSAMYLCASSLDPQGAPLHFGNGTRLTVT.